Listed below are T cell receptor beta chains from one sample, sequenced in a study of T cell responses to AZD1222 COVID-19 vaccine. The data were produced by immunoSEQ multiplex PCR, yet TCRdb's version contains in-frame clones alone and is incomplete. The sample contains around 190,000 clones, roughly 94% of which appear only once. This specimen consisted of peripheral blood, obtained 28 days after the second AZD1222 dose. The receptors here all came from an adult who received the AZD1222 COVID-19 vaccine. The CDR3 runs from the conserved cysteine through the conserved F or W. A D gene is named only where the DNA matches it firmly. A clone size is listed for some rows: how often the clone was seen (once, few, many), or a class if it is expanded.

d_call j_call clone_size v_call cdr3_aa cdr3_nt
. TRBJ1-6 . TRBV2 CASRAGNSPLHF TGTGCCAGCAGGGCAGGGAATTCACCCCTCCACTTT
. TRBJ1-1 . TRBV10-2 CATLTAGWTEAFF TGCGCCACTCTCACCGCGGGGTGGACTGAAGCTTTCTTT
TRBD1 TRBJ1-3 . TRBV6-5 CASSQDRGPGNTIYF TGTGCCAGCAGTCAGGACAGGGGGCCTGGAAACACCATATATTTT
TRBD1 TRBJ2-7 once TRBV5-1 CASSLGPQGVAYEQYF TGCGCCAGCAGCTTGGGCCCGCAGGGGGTCGCCTACGAGCAGTACTTC
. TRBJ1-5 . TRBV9 CASSDQPQHF TGTGCCAGCAGCGATCAGCCCCAGCATTTT
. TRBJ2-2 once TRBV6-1 CASSEFGRRKRGELFF TGTGCCAGCAGTGAATTCGGGCGGCGCAAAAGGGGGGAGCTGTTTTTT
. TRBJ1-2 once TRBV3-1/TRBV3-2 CASSQGTRRGYTF TGTGCCAGCAGCCAAGGGACAAGGAGAGGCTACACCTTC
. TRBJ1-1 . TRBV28 CASEPHFREESWGMNTEAFF TGTGCCAGCGAGCCCCACTTTCGTGAGGAATCGTGGGGTATGAACACTGAAGCTTTCTTT
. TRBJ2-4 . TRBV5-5 CASSLLASLAKNIQYF TGTGCCAGCAGCTTGTTGGCATCGCTAGCCAAAAACATTCAGTACTTC
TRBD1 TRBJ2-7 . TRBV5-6 CASSLIRDRGGEQYF TGTGCCAGCAGCTTGATCCGGGACAGGGGGGGCGAGCAGTACTTC
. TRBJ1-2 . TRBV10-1 CASSETGSYGYTF TGCGCCAGCAGTGAGACAGGGAGCTATGGCTACACCTTC
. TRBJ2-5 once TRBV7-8 CASSSRPPQRETQYF TGTGCCAGCAGCTCGAGGCCCCCCCAGCGGGAGACCCAGTACTTC
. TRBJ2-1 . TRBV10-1 CACTFCAARPYNEQFF TGCGCCTGCACGTTTTGTGCGGCCAGGCCCTACAATGAGCAGTTCTTC
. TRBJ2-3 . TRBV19 CASSMRASTDTQYF TGTGCCAGTAGTATGCGGGCGTCCACAGATACGCAGTATTTT
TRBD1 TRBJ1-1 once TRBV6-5 CASSWGTGARGTEAFF TGTGCCAGCAGTTGGGGTACAGGGGCTCGCGGCACTGAAGCTTTCTTT
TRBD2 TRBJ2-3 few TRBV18 CASSPRALAGVPDTQYF TGTGCCAGCTCACCACGAGCCCTAGCGGGAGTTCCAGATACGCAGTATTTT
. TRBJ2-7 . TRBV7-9 CASSLNSAEQYF TGTGCCAGCAGTCTCAACTCGGCCGAGCAGTACTTC
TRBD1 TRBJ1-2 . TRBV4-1 CASSSGQGAADAYGYTF TGCGCCAGCAGCTCAGGACAGGGGGCAGCCGATGCCTATGGCTACACCTTC
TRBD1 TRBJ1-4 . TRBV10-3 CANQQGGGPNEKLFF TGTGCCAACCAACAGGGGGGGGGCCCTAATGAAAAACTGTTTTTT
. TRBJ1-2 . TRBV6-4 CASSDGNKRGLRHYGYTF TGTGCCAGCAGTGACGGTAATAAAAGGGGTTTACGGCACTATGGCTACACCTTC
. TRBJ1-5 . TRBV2 CASSDRREPNQPQHF TGTGCCAGCAGTGACCGACGCGAACCCAATCAGCCCCAGCATTTT
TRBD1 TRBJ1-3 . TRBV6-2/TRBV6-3 CASSHGTAISGNTIYF TGTGCCAGCAGCCATGGGACAGCTATTTCTGGAAACACCATATATTTT
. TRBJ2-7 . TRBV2 CASIPSVGAWQYF TGTGCCAGCATCCCCTCTGTGGGGGCTTGGCAGTACTTC
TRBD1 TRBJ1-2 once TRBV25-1 CASSEVGTGGYGYTF TGTGCCAGCAGTGAAGTAGGGACAGGTGGTTATGGCTACACCTTC
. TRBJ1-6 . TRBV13 CASVRAGSNSPLHF TGTGCCAGCGTCCGGGCCGGCTCGAATTCACCCCTCCACTTT
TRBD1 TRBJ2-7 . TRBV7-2 CASSLDRGPYEQYF TGTGCCAGCAGCCTAGACAGGGGGCCCTACGAGCAGTACTTC
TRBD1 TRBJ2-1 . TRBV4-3 CASSQEGYGQANYNEQFF TGCGCCAGCAGCCAAGAAGGATACGGACAGGCCAACTACAATGAGCAGTTCTTC
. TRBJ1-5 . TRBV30 CAWSGRGDQPQHF TGTGCCTGGAGTGGTAGGGGGGATCAGCCCCAGCATTTT
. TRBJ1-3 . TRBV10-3 CAISSLRGGIYF TGTGCCATCAGTTCCCTTCGAGGGGGCATATATTTT
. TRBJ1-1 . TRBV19 CASTAQRRGLMNTEAFF TGTGCCAGTACCGCACAGCGCCGCGGGTTAATGAACACTGAAGCTTTCTTT
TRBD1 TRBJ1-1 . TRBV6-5 CASSYGTGANTEAFF TGTGCCAGCAGTTACGGGACAGGGGCAAACACTGAAGCTTTCTTT
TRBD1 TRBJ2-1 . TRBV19 CASSLTGTGFYNEQFF TGTGCCAGTAGTCTAACCGGGACAGGGTTCTACAATGAGCAGTTCTTC
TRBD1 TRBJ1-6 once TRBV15 CATSEVLGQGWNSPLHF TGTGCCACCAGCGAAGTTCTAGGACAGGGCTGGAATTCACCCCTCCACTTT
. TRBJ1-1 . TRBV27 CASSTGLGTEAFF TGTGCCAGCAGTACAGGGTTGGGCACTGAAGCTTTCTTT
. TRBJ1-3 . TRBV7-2 CASSLAGGSGNTIYF TGTGCCAGCAGCTTAGCGGGGGGCTCTGGAAACACCATATATTTT
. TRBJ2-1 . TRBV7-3 CASSLGGAFGYNEQFF TGTGCCAGCAGCTTAGGGGGGGCCTTTGGCTACAATGAGCAGTTCTTC
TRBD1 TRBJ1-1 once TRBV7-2 CASSLARGGTEAFF TGTGCCAGCAGCTTAGCCAGGGGGGGCACTGAAGCTTTCTTT
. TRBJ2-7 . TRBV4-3 CASARQFYEQYF TGCGCCAGCGCCCGACAGTTCTACGAGCAGTACTTC
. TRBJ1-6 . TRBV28 CASSLIRTGSPLHF TGTGCCAGCAGTTTAATCCGCACCGGTTCACCCCTCCACTTT
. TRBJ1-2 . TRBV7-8 CASSWGSDSNYGYTF TGTGCCAGCAGCTGGGGGAGTGATTCTAACTATGGCTACACCTTC
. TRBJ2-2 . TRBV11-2 CASSLDRDLNTGELFF TGTGCCAGCAGCTTAGACCGGGATCTGAACACCGGGGAGCTGTTTTTT
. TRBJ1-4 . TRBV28 CASSKQGTNEKLFF TGTGCCAGCAGTAAACAGGGAACTAATGAAAAACTGTTTTTT
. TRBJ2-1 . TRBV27 CASSYDDSYNEQFF TGTGCCAGCAGTTACGACGACTCCTACAATGAGCAGTTCTTC
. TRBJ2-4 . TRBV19 CASSTGLAKNIQYF TGTGCCAGTAGTACAGGGTTAGCCAAAAACATTCAGTACTTC
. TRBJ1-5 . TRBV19 CASSITAYSNQPQHF TGTGCCAGTAGTATAACAGCCTATAGCAATCAGCCCCAGCATTTT
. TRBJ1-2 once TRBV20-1 CSVLAGYGYTF TGCAGTGTTCTGGCGGGCTATGGCTACACCTTC
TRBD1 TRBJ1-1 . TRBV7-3 CASSLTYGDSEAFF TGTGCCAGCAGCTTAACTTATGGGGACAGTGAAGCTTTCTTT
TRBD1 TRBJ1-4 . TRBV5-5 CTSSLGDRGRGEKLFF TGTACCAGCAGCTTGGGCGACAGGGGGCGGGGTGAAAAACTGTTTTTT
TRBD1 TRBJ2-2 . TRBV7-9 CASSRLKRDRANTGELFF TGTGCCAGCAGCCGATTGAAAAGGGACAGGGCGAACACCGGGGAGCTGTTTTTT
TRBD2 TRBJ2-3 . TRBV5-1 CASSFRPRTSGSPDTQYF TGCGCCAGCAGCTTCCGACCCAGGACTAGCGGGAGCCCAGATACGCAGTATTTT
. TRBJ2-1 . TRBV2 CASPKGLRDNEQFF TGTGCCAGCCCTAAGGGACTCCGAGACAATGAGCAGTTCTTC